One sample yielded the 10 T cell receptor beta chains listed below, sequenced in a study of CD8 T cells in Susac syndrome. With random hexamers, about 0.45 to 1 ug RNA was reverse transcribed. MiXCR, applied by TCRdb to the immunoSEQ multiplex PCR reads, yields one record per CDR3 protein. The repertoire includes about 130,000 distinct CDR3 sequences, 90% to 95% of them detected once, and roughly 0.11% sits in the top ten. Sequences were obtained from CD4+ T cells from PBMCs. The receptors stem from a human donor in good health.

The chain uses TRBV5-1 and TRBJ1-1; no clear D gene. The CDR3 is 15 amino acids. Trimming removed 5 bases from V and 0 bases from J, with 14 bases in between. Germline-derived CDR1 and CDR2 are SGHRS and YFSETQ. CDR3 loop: CASRLEGGVNTEAFF. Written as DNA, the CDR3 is TGCGCCAGCAGGCTCGAGGGTGGGGTGAACACTGAAGCTTTCTTT. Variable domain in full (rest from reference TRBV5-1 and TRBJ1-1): KAGVTQTPRYLIKTRGQQVTLSCSPISGHRSVSWYQQTPGQGLQFLFEYFSETQRNKGNFPGRFSGRQFSNSRSEMNVSTLELGDSALYLCASRLEGGVNTEAFFGQGTRLTVV.

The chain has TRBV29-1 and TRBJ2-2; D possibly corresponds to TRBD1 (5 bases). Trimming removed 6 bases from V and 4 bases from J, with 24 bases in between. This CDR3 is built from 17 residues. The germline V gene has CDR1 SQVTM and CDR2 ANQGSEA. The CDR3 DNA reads TGCAGCGTCTCCCGGACACGACCCCGTCCGGGCACCGGGGAGCTGTTTTTT. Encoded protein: CSVSRTRPRPGTGELFF.

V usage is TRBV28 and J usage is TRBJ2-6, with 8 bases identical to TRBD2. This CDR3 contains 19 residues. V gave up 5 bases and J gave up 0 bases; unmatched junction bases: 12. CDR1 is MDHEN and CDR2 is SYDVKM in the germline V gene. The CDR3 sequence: CASSPTGGGSFSGANVLTF. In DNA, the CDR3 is TGTGCCAGCAGTCCGACCGGGGGGGGATCATTCTCTGGGGCCAACGTCCTGACTTTC.

CDR3 nucleotides: TGTGCCACCAGCAGAGATCTGGCAGCTAGCACAGATACGCAGTATTTT. Translating gives CATSRDLAASTDTQYF. V gene TRBV15 combines with J gene TRBJ2-3; D unresolved. CDR3 length: 16 residues. The V gene lost 0 bases and the J gene lost 0 bases, with 10 bases spanning the gap. The germline V gene encodes CDR1 LNHNV and CDR2 YYDKDF (reference sequence).

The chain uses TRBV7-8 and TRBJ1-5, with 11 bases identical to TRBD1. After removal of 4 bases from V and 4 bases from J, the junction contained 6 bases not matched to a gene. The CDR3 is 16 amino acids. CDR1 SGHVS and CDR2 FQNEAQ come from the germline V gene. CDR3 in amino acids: CASSSGDRGWNQPQHF. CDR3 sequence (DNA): TGTGCCAGCAGCTCCGGGGACAGGGGGTGGAATCAGCCCCAGCATTTT.

CDR3 sequence reads: CASSYSWADRETPYEQYF. The CDR3 DNA sequence: TGTGCCAGCAGTTACAGTTGGGCAGACAGGGAGACCCCCTACGAGCAGTACTTC. The chain carries TRBV6-5 and TRBJ2-7; 7 nucleotides line up with TRBD1. This CDR3 is 18 amino acids long. The V gene end was trimmed by 2 bases and the J gene end by 2 bases; junction bases not matched to a gene: 15. Germline V gene sequence: CDR1 MNHEY, CDR2 SVGAGI.

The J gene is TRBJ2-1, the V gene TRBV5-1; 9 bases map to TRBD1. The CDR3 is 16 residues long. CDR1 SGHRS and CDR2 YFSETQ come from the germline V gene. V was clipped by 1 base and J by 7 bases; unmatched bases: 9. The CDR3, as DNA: TGCGCCAGCAGCTTGATGGCACCGGGACAGGGTAATGAGCAGTTCTTC. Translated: CASSLMAPGQGNEQFF. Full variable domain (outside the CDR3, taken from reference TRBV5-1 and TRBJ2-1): KAGVTQTPRYLIKTRGQQVTLSCSPISGHRSVSWYQQTPGQGLQFLFEYFSETQRNKGNFPGRFSGRQFSNSRSEMNVSTLELGDSALYLCASSLMAPGQGNEQFFGPGTRLTVL.

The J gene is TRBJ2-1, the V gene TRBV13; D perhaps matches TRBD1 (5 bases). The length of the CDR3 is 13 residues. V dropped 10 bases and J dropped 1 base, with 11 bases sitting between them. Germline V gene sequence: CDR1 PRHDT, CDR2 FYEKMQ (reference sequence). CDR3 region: CATTKGSYNEQFF. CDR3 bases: TGTGCCACCACCAAGGGGTCCTACAATGAGCAGTTCTTC.

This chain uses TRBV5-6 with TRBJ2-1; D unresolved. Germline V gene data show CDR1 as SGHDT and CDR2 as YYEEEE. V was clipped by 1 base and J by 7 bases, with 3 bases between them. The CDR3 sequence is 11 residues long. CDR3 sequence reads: CASSLWNEQFF. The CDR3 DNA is TGTGCCAGCAGCTTGTGGAATGAGCAGTTCTTC.

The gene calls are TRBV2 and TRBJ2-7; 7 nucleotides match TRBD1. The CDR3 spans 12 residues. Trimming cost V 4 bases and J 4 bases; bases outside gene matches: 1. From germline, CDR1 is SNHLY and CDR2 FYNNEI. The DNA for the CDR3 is TGTGCCAGCAGTGTACAGGGGTACGAGCAGTACTTC. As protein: CASSVQGYEQYF.